Below, 3 T cell receptor beta chains from the same sample are listed, as sequenced in a study of cytomegalovirus exposure and HLA in healthy donors. A multiplex PCR was run with 60 Vbeta primers and 13 Jbeta primers. The method was immunoSEQ multiplex PCR; TCRdb's version includes in-frame clones alone and lacks a portion of them. The sample lists over 150,000 clones; 81% were seen once. Input material: PBMCs. These receptors were collected from a woman between 50 and 59 years old in good health and CMV-seronegative.

The chain links TRBV29-1 to TRBJ2-5; 7 nucleotides align to TRBD1. CDR3 size: 13 residues. Losses at the gene ends were 3 bases for V and 3 bases for J; bases not matched to a gene: 4. Germline CDR1 reads SQVTM; CDR2 reads ANQGSEA. This chain's CDR3 is CSVDGDSEETQYF. CDR3 DNA sequence: TGCAGCGTTGATGGGGACAGTGAAGAGACCCAGTACTTC.

This sequence joins TRBV7-2 and TRBJ1-3; 7 nucleotides match TRBD1. The germline V gene has CDR1 SGHTA and CDR2 FQGNSA. The V gene end was trimmed by 3 bases and the J gene end by 1 base; junction bases not matched to a gene: 3. The CDR3 consists of 15 residues. The CDR3 nucleotides read TGTGCCAGCAGCTTCGAGACAGGGTCTGGAAACACCATATATTTT. Amino acid sequence: CASSFETGSGNTIYF.

This clone was seen more than once but under ten times. V usage is TRBV7-2 and J usage is TRBJ2-2; weak D call: TRBD1 (6 bases). Germline values: CDR1 SGHTA, CDR2 FQGNSA. The CDR3 is 15 residues long. V shed 5 bases and J shed 1 base, with 11 bases lying between them. CDR3 in amino acids: CASSLRGGNTGELFF. CDR3 DNA sequence: TGTGCCAGCAGCCTCCGAGGGGGGAACACCGGGGAGCTGTTTTTT.